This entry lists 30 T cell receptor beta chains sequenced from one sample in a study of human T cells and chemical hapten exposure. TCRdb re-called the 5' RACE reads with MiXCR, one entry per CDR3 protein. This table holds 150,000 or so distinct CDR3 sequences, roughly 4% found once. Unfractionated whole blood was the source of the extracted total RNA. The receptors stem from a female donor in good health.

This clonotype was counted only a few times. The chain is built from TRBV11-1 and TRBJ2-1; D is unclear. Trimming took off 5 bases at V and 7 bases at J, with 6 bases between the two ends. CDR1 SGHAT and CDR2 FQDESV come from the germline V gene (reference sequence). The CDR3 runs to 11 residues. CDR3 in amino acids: CASSGLNEQFF. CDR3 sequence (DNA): TGTGCCAGCAGCGGCTTAAATGAGCAGTTCTTC.

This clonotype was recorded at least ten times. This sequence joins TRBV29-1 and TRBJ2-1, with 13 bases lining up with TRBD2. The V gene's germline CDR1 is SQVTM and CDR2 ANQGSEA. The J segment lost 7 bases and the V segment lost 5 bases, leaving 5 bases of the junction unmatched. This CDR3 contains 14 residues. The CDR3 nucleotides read TGCAGCGTTCAGACTAGCGGGGGGCCGAATGAGCAGTTCTTC. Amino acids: CSVQTSGGPNEQFF.

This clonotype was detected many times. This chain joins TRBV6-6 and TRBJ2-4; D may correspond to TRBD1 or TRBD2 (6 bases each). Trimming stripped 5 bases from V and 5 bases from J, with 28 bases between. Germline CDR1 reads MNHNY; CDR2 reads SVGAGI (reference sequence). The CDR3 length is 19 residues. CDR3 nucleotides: TGTGCCAGCAGTCACGGGACATTAAAACCGAGAGGGGAGGAAAACATTCAGTACTTC. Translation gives CASSHGTLKPRGEENIQYF.

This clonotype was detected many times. CDR3 region: CASSPRADSMNTEAFF. CDR3 bases: TGCGCCAGCAGCCCAAGAGCGGACAGCATGAACACTGAAGCTTTCTTT. The V and J genes are TRBV5-1 and TRBJ1-1; possible D gene TRBD1, 6 bases. Trimming shortened V by 4 bases and J by 0 bases, and 16 bases separated the two germline ends. The CDR3 is made up of 16 amino acids. Germline V gene data show CDR1 as SGHRS and CDR2 as YFSETQ.

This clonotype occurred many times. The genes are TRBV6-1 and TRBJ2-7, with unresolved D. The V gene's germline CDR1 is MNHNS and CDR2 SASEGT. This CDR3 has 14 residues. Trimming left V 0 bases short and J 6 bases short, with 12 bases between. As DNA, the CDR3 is TGTGCCAGCAGTGAAGCTACAGACGTCTCCGAGCAGTACTTC. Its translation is CASSEATDVSEQYF.

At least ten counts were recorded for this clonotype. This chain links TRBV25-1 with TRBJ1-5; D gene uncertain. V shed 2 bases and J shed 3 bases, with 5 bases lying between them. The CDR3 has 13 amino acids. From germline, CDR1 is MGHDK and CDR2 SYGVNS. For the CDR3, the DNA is TGTGCCAGCAGTGAAGGTCTCAATCAGCCCCAGCATTTT. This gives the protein CASSEGLNQPQHF.

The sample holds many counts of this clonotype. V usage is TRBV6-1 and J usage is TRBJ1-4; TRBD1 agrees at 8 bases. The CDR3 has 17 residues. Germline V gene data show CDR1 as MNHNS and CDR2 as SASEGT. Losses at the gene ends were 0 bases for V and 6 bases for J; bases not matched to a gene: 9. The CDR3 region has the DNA TGTGCCAGCAGTGAAGCGCCTCAGGGGGCGACCTATGAAAAACTGTTTTTT. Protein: CASSEAPQGATYEKLFF.

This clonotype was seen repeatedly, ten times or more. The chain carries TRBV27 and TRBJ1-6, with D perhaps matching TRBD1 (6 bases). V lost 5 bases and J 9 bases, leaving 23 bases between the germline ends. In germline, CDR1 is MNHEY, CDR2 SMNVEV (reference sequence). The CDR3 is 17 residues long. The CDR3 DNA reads TGTGCCAGCAGTCCCCGACGGACAGCCGAATATGGTTCACCCCTCCACTTT. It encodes CASSPRRTAEYGSPLHF.

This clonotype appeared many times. The CDR3 loop reads CASVPSGGTDTQYF. The CDR3 bases are TGTGCCAGTGTCCCTAGCGGGGGCACAGATACGCAGTATTTT. The rearrangement uses TRBV19 and TRBJ2-3, with 9 bases that match TRBD2. The junction had 4 bases not matched to a gene; V was cut back by 8 bases and J by 1 base. Germline V gene data show CDR1 as LNHDA and CDR2 as SQIVND (reference sequence). The CDR3 has 14 amino acids.

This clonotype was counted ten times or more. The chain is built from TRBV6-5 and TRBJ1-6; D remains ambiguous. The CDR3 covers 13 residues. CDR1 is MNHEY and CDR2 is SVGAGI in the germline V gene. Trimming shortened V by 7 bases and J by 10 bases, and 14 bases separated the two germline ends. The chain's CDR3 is CASMEAGLSPLHF. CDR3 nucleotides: TGTGCCAGCATGGAGGCGGGGTTATCACCCCTCCACTTT.

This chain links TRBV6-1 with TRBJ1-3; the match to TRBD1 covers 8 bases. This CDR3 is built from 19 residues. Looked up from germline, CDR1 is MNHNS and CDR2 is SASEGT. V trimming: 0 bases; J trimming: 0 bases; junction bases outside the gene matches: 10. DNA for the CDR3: TGTGCCAGCAGTGAAGCGCTTTGGAGGACAGGGAGCTCTGGAAACACCATATATTTT. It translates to CASSEALWRTGSSGNTIYF.

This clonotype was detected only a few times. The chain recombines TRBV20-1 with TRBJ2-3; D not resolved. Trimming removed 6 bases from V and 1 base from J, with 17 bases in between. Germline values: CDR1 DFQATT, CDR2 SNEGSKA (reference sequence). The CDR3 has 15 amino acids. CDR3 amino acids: CSAPSNLRGTDTQYF. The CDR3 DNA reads TGCAGTGCCCCCTCAAACCTCCGTGGCACAGATACGCAGTATTTT.

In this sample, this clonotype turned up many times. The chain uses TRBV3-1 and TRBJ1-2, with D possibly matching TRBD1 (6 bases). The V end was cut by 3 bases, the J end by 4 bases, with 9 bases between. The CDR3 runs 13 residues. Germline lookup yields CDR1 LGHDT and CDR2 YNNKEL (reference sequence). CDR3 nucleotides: TGTGCCAGCAGCCACTTGGACAGCTATGGCTACACCTTC. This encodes CASSHLDSYGYTF. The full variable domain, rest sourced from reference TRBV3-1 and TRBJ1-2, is DTAVSQTPKYLVTQMGNDKSIKCEQNLGHDTMYWYKQDSKKFLKIMFSYNNKELIINETVPNRFSPKSPDKAHLNLHINSLELGDSAVYFCASSHLDSYGYTFGSGTRLTVV.

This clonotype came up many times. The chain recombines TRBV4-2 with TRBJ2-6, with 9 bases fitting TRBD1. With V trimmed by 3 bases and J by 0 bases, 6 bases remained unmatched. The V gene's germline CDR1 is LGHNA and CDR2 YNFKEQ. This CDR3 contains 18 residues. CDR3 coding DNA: TGTGCCAGCAGCCACTTGGACAGGGGCCACTCTGGGGCCAACGTCCTGACTTTC. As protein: CASSHLDRGHSGANVLTF.

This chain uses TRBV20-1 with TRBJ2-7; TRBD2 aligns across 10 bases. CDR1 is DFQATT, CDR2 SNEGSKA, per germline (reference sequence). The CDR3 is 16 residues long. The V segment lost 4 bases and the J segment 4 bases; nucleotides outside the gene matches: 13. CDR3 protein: CSATPHVASGGYEQYF. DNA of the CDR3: TGCAGTGCTACTCCCCATGTAGCTAGCGGGGGATACGAGCAGTACTTC.

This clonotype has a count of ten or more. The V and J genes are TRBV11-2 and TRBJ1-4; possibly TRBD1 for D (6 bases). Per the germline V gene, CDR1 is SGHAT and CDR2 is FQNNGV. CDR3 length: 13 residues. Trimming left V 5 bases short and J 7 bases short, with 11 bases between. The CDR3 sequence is CASSRTAVEKLFF. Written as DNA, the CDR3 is TGTGCCAGCAGCCGGACAGCGGTTGAAAAACTGTTTTTT.

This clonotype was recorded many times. CDR3 coding DNA: TGTGCCAGTAGCCCCGGGCTCAAACGGAACACCGGGGAGCTGTTTTTT. Its protein product is CASSPGLKRNTGELFF. This chain uses TRBV6-6 with TRBJ2-2; no definite D call. The CDR3 contains 16 residues. Trimming removed 9 bases from V and 1 base from J, with 18 bases in between. Germline CDR1 is MNHNY and CDR2 is SVGAGI (reference sequence).

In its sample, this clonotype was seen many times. Here the CDR3 DNA reads TGTGCCAGCAGTCCACAGGGAAACACTGAAGCTTTCTTT. Translated: CASSPQGNTEAFF. The rearrangement links TRBV18 to TRBJ1-1, with a possible D match to TRBD1 (6 bases). This CDR3 has 13 residues. Trimming took 8 bases from V and 2 from J, leaving 12 bases between them. Germline V gene sequence: CDR1 KGHSH, CDR2 LQKENI.

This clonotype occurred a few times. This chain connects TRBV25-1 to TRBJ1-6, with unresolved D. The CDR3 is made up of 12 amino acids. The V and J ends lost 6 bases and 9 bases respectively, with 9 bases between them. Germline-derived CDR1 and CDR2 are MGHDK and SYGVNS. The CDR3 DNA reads TGTGCCAGCAGCGCTTCGGCTTCACCCCTCCACTTT. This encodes CASSASASPLHF.

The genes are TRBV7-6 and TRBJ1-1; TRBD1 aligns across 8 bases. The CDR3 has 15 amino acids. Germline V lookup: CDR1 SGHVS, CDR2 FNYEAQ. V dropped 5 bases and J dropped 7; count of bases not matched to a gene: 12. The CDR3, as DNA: TGTGCCAGCAGCCTAGGATCCGGGACAGGTTATGAAGCTTTCTTT. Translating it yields CASSLGSGTGYEAFF.

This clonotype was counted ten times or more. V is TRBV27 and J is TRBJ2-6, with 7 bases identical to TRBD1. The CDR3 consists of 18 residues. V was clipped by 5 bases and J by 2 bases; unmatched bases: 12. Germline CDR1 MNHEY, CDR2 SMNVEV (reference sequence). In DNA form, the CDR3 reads TGTGCCAGCAGTACCCACGCAGGGGGTCGCGCTGGGGCCAACGTCCTGACTTTC. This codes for CASSTHAGGRAGANVLTF.

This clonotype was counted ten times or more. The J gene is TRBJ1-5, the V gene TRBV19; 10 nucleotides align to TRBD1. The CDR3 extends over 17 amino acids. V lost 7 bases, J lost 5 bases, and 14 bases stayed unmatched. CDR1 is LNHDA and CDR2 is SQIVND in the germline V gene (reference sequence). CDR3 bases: TGTGCCAGTACCACGGACAGGGGGAACTCCTTCGATCAGCCCCAGCATTTT. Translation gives CASTTDRGNSFDQPQHF.

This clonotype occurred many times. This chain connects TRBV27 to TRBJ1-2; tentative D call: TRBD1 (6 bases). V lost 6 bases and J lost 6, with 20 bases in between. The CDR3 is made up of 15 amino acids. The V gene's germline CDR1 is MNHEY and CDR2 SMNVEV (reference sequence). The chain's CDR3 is CASSTGLRQPNGYTF. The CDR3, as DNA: TGTGCCAGCAGCACAGGGTTAAGGCAACCTAATGGCTACACCTTC.

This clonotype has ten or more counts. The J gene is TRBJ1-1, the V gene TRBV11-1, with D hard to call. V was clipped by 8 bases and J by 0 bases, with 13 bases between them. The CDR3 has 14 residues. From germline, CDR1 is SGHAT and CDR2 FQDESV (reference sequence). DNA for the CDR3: TGTGCCAGCGGGTCACCGAAACTGAACACTGAAGCTTTCTTT. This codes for CASGSPKLNTEAFF.

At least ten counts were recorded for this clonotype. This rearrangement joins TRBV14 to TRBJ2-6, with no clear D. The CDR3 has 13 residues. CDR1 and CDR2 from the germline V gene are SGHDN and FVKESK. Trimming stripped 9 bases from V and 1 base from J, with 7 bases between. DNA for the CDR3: TGTGCCAGTCGACCTTCTGGGGCCAACGTCCTGACTTTC. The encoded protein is CASRPSGANVLTF.

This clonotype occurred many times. The CDR3 DNA follows: TGCAGTGCTAGAGATTATGAGAGCAGAAACACAGATACGCAGTATTTT. Translation gives CSARDYESRNTDTQYF. The chain has TRBV20-1 and TRBJ2-3; D is unclear. The ends were cut back, 0 bases at V and 2 bases at J, with 15 bases in the middle. This CDR3 spans 16 amino acids. The germline V gene has CDR1 DFQATT and CDR2 SNEGSKA (reference sequence).

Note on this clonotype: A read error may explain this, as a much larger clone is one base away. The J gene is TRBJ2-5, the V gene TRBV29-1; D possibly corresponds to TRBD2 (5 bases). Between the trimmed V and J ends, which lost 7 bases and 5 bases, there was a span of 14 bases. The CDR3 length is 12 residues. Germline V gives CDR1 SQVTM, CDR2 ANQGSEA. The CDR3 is CSGERDGETQYF. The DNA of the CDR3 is TGCAGCGGGGAGCGAGATGGGGAGACCCAGTACTTC.

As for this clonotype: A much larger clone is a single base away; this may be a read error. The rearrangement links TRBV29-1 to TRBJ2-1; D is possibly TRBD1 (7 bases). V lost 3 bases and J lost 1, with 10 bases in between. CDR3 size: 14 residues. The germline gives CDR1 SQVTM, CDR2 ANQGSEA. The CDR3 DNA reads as TGCAGCGTTGAGCAGGGGGGATCCTACAATGAGCAGTTCTTC. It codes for CSVEQGGSYNEQFF.

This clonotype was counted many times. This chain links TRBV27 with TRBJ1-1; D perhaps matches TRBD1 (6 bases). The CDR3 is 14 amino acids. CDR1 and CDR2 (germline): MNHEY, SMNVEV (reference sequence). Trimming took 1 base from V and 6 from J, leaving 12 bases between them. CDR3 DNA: TGTGCCAGCAGTTTATTCTCAGGGGAGTCTGAAGCTTTCTTT. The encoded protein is CASSLFSGESEAFF.

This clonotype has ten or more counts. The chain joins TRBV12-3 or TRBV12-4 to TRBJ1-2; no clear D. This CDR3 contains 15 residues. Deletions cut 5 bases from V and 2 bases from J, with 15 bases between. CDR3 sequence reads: CASSPETARNYGYTF. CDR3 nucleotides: TGTGCCAGCAGTCCGGAAACAGCACGGAACTATGGCTACACCTTC.